The sequence of this T cell receptor (beta chain) was determined in a study of T cells expressing NK-cell markers. Looking at the study overall: Source material for TCR beta repertoires consisted of sorted CD3+CD56+NKG2C+, CD3+CD56+NKG2C- and CD3+CD56-NKG2C+ T cells.

Details on this clonotype: What it recognizes is unknown.

TCR beta cDNA was generated via 5'RACE template switching incorporating UMIs. TCRdb re-analyzed the 5' RACE reads; it lists each CDR3 protein once, without DNA. This sample's table has roughly 450,000 distinct CDR3 sequences. Broader study findings: In over 5 donors, dominant CD3+CD56+NKG2C+ clonotypes ranked among the top 10 CD8+ clonotypes. Questions lingered over whether expanded NKG2C+ T cell clones were HCMV-specific.

Input material: blood T cells: a sorted CD56 or NKG2C T cell subset, CD4+ or CD8+ T cells, or bulk PBMC T cells (not recorded which). The sequence was collected from a woman in her forties or fifties in good health.

CDR3 protein: CASSLRDIEETQYF. The chain has TRBV7-8 and TRBJ2-5; the D call of TRBD1 rests on TCRdb alone, since no DNA is present to check it. CDR3 length equals 14 residues. From germline, CDR1 is SGHVS and CDR2 FQNEAQ.